The clone carrying this TCR beta chain was found many times. Antigen unknown. Trimming removed 5 bases from V and 3 bases from J, with 14 bases in between. Germline V gene data show CDR1 as SGHVS and CDR2 as FQNEAQ. The CDR3 totals 15 residues. The data are from a study of T cell repertoires in cytomegalovirus infection. About the research overall: Public TCR beta signatures were indicative of both CMV infection and a matching HLA type. General observations from the study: Ex vivo responses were dominated by HLA-C-restricted CMV-specific TCR beta clonotypes. CMV carriers with the relevant HLA were identified by cumulative public TCR beta family frequency.

A single record per CDR3 protein comes from TCRdb applying MiXCR to the reads. The sample carries about 320,000 distinct CDR3 sequences, more than 8% recorded once. This receptor was identified in a human donor in good health (CMV status not recorded). Some clones in this sample may be carry-over from other donors' samples. Material: PBMCs. V gene TRBV7-8 combines with J gene TRBJ2-1, with D possibly being TRBD1 (6 bases). CDR3 protein: CASSHRQARYNEQFF. CDR3 coding DNA: TGTGCCAGCAGCCATCGACAGGCTCGCTACAATGAGCAGTTCTTC.